These 28 T cell receptor beta chains were sequenced from one sample in a study of cytomegalovirus exposure and HLA in healthy donors. Some clones are missing from TCRdb's copy, which holds only in-frame ones; the method was immunoSEQ multiplex PCR. The table lists 60,000 to 75,000 clones, approximately 95% of them singletons. What was sequenced was PBMCs. Receptor source: a woman younger than 35 in good health and CMV-seropositive.

The gene calls are TRBV5-5 and TRBJ1-1; no clear D gene. The CDR3 is 14 amino acids. V was trimmed by 4 bases and J by 4 bases, leaving 14 bases between them. In germline, CDR1 is SGHKS, CDR2 YYEKEE (reference sequence). CDR3 nucleotide sequence: TGTGCCAGCAGCCTTGTTGTCGGGGTCACTGAAGCTTTCTTT. Protein: CASSLVVGVTEAFF.

The chain combines TRBV5-4 with TRBJ2-3, with D unclear. The V gene lost 5 bases and the J gene lost 3 bases, with 13 bases spanning the gap. Germline V gene lookup returns CDR1 SGHNT and CDR2 YYREEE (reference sequence). The CDR3 contains 14 residues. CDR3 in amino acids: CASSPGAMTDTQYF. In DNA, the CDR3 is TGTGCCAGCAGTCCAGGTGCCATGACAGATACGCAGTATTTT.

This chain joins TRBV27 and TRBJ1-5; possible D gene TRBD1, 5 bases. CDR1 and CDR2 from the germline V gene are MNHEY and SMNVEV (reference sequence). V was shortened by 6 bases and J by 7 bases, with 10 bases between the two germline ends. The CDR3 spans 12 residues. The DNA of the CDR3 is TGTGCCAGCAGCTTCCAGGGACAGCCCCAGCATTTT. Protein product: CASSFQGQPQHF.

J is TRBJ2-4 and V is TRBV2; 9 bases line up with TRBD2. The CDR3 consists of 19 residues. The junction had 17 bases not matched to a gene; V was cut back by 8 bases and J by 0 bases. CDR1 SNHLY and CDR2 FYNNEI come from the germline V gene. CDR3 protein: CASDSGRATRSLAKNIQYF. CDR3 bases: TGTGCCAGCGATAGCGGGAGAGCGACCCGCTCGCTAGCCAAAAACATTCAGTACTTC.

The genes are TRBV27 and TRBJ1-2, with D unclear. The CDR3 extends over 14 amino acids. Trimming stripped 10 bases from V and 2 bases from J, with 17 bases between. Germline V gene sequence: CDR1 MNHEY, CDR2 SMNVEV (reference sequence). This CDR3 is CATSPQFRNYGYTF. In DNA, the CDR3 is TGTGCCACCTCTCCACAGTTCAGAAACTATGGCTACACCTTC.

This clone showed up just once. This sequence joins TRBV18 and TRBJ2-6; tentative D call: TRBD1 (5 bases). The CDR3 loop spans 20 amino acids. CDR1 and CDR2 (germline): KGHSH, LQKENI. Trimming left V 2 bases short and J 0 bases short, with 20 bases between. This CDR3 reads CASSPGQGSSHNSGANVLTF. The DNA for the CDR3 is TGTGCCAGCTCACCAGGCCAGGGCAGCAGCCATAACTCTGGGGCCAACGTCCTGACTTTC.

This clone appeared once. The genes are TRBV28 and TRBJ1-5; D is ambiguous. V was pared by 7 bases and J by 7 bases, with 14 bases between. There are 13 residues in the CDR3. Germline CDR1 reads MDHEN; CDR2 reads SYDVKM. The CDR3 nucleotides read TGTGCCAGCAAAGTTGGCAACACACAGCCCCAGCATTTT. It yields the protein CASKVGNTQPQHF.

The chain has TRBV10-3 and TRBJ2-2, with 7 nucleotides matching TRBD1. This CDR3 is built from 17 residues. In germline, CDR1 is ENHRY, CDR2 SYGVKD. Losses at the gene ends were 3 bases for V and 1 base for J; bases not matched to a gene: 8. The CDR3 reads CAISDLGTARNTGELFF. Written as DNA, the CDR3 is TGTGCCATCAGTGATTTAGGGACAGCTCGGAACACCGGGGAGCTGTTTTTT.

The chain recombines TRBV4-1 with TRBJ1-2; D perhaps matches TRBD1 (6 bases). The CDR3 length is 15 residues. Looked up from germline, CDR1 is MGHRA and CDR2 is YSYEKL. V lost 0 bases, J lost 5 bases, and 13 bases lay in between. CDR3 coding DNA: TGCGCCAGCAGCCAAGATCCGACAGGATTGTATGGCTACACCTTC. Translating gives CASSQDPTGLYGYTF.

The chain is built from TRBV19 and TRBJ1-2; unclear D gene. The germline gives CDR1 LNHDA, CDR2 SQIVND (reference sequence). Trimming left V 6 bases short and J 2 bases short, with 4 bases between. CDR3 length: 11 amino acids. CDR3 in DNA: TGTGCCAGTAGCAGGAACTATGGCTACACCTTC. Its translation is CASSRNYGYTF.

This chain's CDR3 is CASSRQGGTYEQYF. As DNA, the CDR3 is TGCGCCAGCAGCCGACAGGGTGGTACCTACGAGCAGTACTTC. The J gene is TRBJ2-7, the V gene TRBV4-1; 7 bases align to TRBD1. Per germline, CDR1 MGHRA and CDR2 YSYEKL. The CDR3 covers 14 residues. With V trimmed by 4 bases and J by 2 bases, 5 bases remained unmatched.

The chain couples TRBV6-5 to TRBJ2-3; perhaps TRBD1 as D (6 bases). This CDR3 is built from 16 residues. V lost 4 bases and J 3 bases, leaving 17 bases between the germline ends. Germline loops: CDR1 MNHEY, CDR2 SVGAGI. The CDR3 sequence is CASSFTGKIVTDTQYF. The CDR3 region has the DNA TGTGCCAGCAGTTTTACAGGGAAAATAGTTACAGATACGCAGTATTTT.

J is TRBJ2-2 and V is TRBV18, with TRBD1 identical over 8 bases. Per the germline V gene, CDR1 is KGHSH and CDR2 is LQKENI. The V and J ends lost 3 bases and 4 bases, in that order; junction bases with no gene match: 4. This CDR3 contains 15 residues. The DNA for the CDR3 is TGTGCCAGCTCACCGGACAGGGCCGGCACCGGGGAGCTGTTTTTT. This codes for CASSPDRAGTGELFF.

The V call is TRBV28, the J call TRBJ1-2; D is perhaps TRBD1 (6 bases). This CDR3 has 11 amino acids. The germline V and J ends were trimmed by 6 bases and 7 bases, with 9 bases remaining between them. Germline lookup yields CDR1 MDHEN and CDR2 SYDVKM. The CDR3 nucleotides read TGTGCCAGCAGACAGGGCGCTGGCTACACCTTC. It codes for CASRQGAGYTF.

J is TRBJ2-3 and V is TRBV27, with D possibly TRBD1 on 5 matching bases. The CDR3 has 14 amino acids. Germline V gene data show CDR1 as MNHEY and CDR2 as SMNVEV (reference sequence). Trimming cost V 2 bases and J 6 bases, with 12 bases left between them. The CDR3 is CASSLRGQEDTQYF. The CDR3 nucleotides are TGTGCCAGCAGTTTAAGGGGCCAGGAGGATACGCAGTATTTT.

V is TRBV18 and J is TRBJ2-1; the match to TRBD2 covers 7 bases. This CDR3 has 15 residues. The trim removed 3 bases at V and 6 bases at J, leaving 8 bases unmatched. CDR1 and CDR2 (germline): KGHSH, LQKENI. The CDR3 bases are TGTGCCAGCTCACCCTCGGTGCGGGGGACCAATGAGCAGTTCTTC. Its translation: CASSPSVRGTNEQFF.

This clone was recorded once. The CDR3 protein is CASSLLRAGVETQYF. In DNA, the CDR3 is TGTGCCAGCAGCTTACTGCGGGCGGGGGTTGAGACCCAGTACTTC. The rearrangement links TRBV13 to TRBJ2-5; 7 nucleotides align to TRBD2. CDR3 length equals 15 residues. The trim removed 2 bases at V and 5 bases at J, leaving 8 bases unmatched. CDR1 and CDR2 (germline): PRHDT, FYEKMQ (reference sequence).

The chain has TRBV6-4 and TRBJ2-2; TRBD2 matches at 7 bases. Germline assignment: CDR1 MRHNA and CDR2 SNTAGT. This CDR3 spans 16 amino acids. Trimming took 3 bases from V and 2 from J; bases not matched to a gene: 6. Here the CDR3 DNA reads TGTGCCAGCAGTGAGGGGGGGGACCCTAACACCGGGGAGCTGTTTTTT. This codes for CASSEGGDPNTGELFF.

This clone was observed a handful of times. This sequence joins TRBV18 and TRBJ1-5; 12 bases align to TRBD1. The CDR3 is 15 amino acids. The trim removed 1 base at V and 7 bases at J, leaving 2 bases unmatched. Germline loops: CDR1 KGHSH, CDR2 LQKENI. For the CDR3, the DNA is TGTGCCAGCTCACCACAGGGGACAGGGGGCCAGCCCCAGCATTTT. Translating gives CASSPQGTGGQPQHF. Filled out from reference TRBV18 and TRBJ1-5, the complete variable domain reads NAGVMQNPRHLVRRRGQEARLRCSPMKGHSHVYWYRQLPEEGLKFMVYLQKENIIDESGMPKERFSAEFPKEGPSILRIQQVVRGDSAAYFCASSPQGTGGQPQHFGDGTRLSIL.

The J gene is TRBJ1-2, the V gene TRBV28; D possibly corresponds to TRBD1 (6 bases). In germline, CDR1 is MDHEN, CDR2 SYDVKM. This CDR3 comprises 19 residues. V was pared by 5 bases and J by 6 bases, with 31 bases between. CDR3 nucleotides: TGTGCCAGCAGTGGCGTAGCGTGGGCAGGGGCGGATACGGAAGATGGCTACACCTTC. It translates to CASSGVAWAGADTEDGYTF.

The chain is built from TRBV2 and TRBJ2-2, with 15 bases fitting TRBD2. The ends lost 5 bases at V and 0 bases at J; junction bases unmatched: 4. The CDR3 is 18 residues long. Germline V gives CDR1 SNHLY, CDR2 FYNNEI. The DNA for the CDR3 is TGTGCCAGCAGTTTCGGACTAGCGGGAGGGCCGAACACCGGGGAGCTGTTTTTT. Protein sequence: CASSFGLAGGPNTGELFF.

DNA for the CDR3: TGTGCCAGCAGCCCAGGGACTAGCGCCCACTCCTACAATGAGCAGTTCTTC. Encoded protein: CASSPGTSAHSYNEQFF. This sequence joins TRBV11-2 and TRBJ2-1; 10 bases are a match to TRBD2. Losses at the gene ends were 5 bases for V and 0 bases for J; bases not matched to a gene: 7. This CDR3 is built from 17 residues. The V gene's germline CDR1 is SGHAT and CDR2 FQNNGV. The full variable domain, in which reference TRBV11-2 and TRBJ2-1 provide the parts outside the CDR3, is EAGVAQSPRYKIIEKRQSVAFWCNPISGHATLYWYQQILGQGPKLLIQFQNNGVVDDSQLPKDRFSAERLKGVDSTLKIQPAKLEDSAVYLCASSPGTSAHSYNEQFFGPGTRLTVL.

The chain combines TRBV6-6 with TRBJ1-3; D gene ambiguous. V dropped 2 bases and J dropped 0 bases, with 11 bases sitting between them. The germline CDR1 and CDR2 sequences are MNHNY and SVGAGI (reference sequence). The CDR3 sequence is 16 residues long. The CDR3 bases are TGTGCCAGCAGTTACGTCGTCCTGAGCTCTGGAAACACCATATATTTT. Translated, it gives CASSYVVLSSGNTIYF.

The chain has TRBV6-1 and TRBJ1-4, with 7 bases fitting TRBD1. Germline V gene lookup returns CDR1 MNHNS and CDR2 SASEGT. The CDR3 loop spans 15 amino acids. V lost 4 bases to trimming and J lost 8 bases; unmatched junction nucleotides: 10. As DNA, the CDR3 is TGTGCCAGCAGTGTGAACAGGGGCAAGGGGGAAAAACTGTTTTTT. Protein: CASSVNRGKGEKLFF.

The V call is TRBV15, the J call TRBJ2-5; TRBD1 matches 9 bases. The CDR3 is made up of 14 amino acids. In germline, CDR1 is LNHNV, CDR2 YYDKDF (reference sequence). The trim removed 5 bases at V and 3 bases at J, leaving 4 bases unmatched. In DNA, the CDR3 is TGTGCCACCAGCGGGGACAGGGCAAAAGAGACCCAGTACTTC. As protein: CATSGDRAKETQYF.

This clone was seen only once. One end of the junction fails to match germline, which may point to a read error. V usage is TRBV10-2 and J usage is TRBJ1-1, with 7 bases lining up with TRBD1. In germline, CDR1 is WSHSY, CDR2 SAAADI. CDR3 length: 15 residues. This CDR3 is CASTDPGQRNTEAFF. The CDR3 DNA follows: TGCGCCAGCACCGATCCGGGACAGCGAAACACCGAAGCTTTCTTT.

This sequence joins TRBV6-5 and TRBJ2-2; D possibly corresponds to TRBD2 (7 bases). The CDR3 totals 16 residues. Germline-derived CDR1 and CDR2 are MNHEY and SVGAGI. V lost 0 bases and J 6 bases, leaving 14 bases between the germline ends. Here the CDR3 DNA reads TGTGCCAGCAGTTACTCTTCGGGGGGCTTAGCCGGGGAGCTGTTTTTT. This encodes CASSYSSGGLAGELFF.

V and J are TRBV19 and TRBJ2-7; TRBD1 is a possible D gene (6 bases). The germline V and J ends were trimmed by 1 base and 5 bases, with 15 bases remaining between them. This CDR3 has 15 residues. Germline lookup yields CDR1 LNHDA and CDR2 SQIVND (reference sequence). The CDR3 nucleotides read TGTGCCAGTAGTATAGGGGCAGGGGCGCTGAACGAGCAGTACTTC. Translated: CASSIGAGALNEQYF.